The 8 T cell receptor beta chains listed next were all sequenced from one sample in a study of blood T cell repertoires in COVID-19. Profiling relied on immunoSEQ multiplex PCR, and the TCRdb table lists in-frame clones only, not all of them. The sample holds approximately 110,000 clones, about 82% seen once. The specimen was peripheral blood. The origin of the receptors is a human donor in a cohort sampled during active COVID-19.

The chain uses TRBV3-1 (or the pseudogene TRBV3-2) and TRBJ2-5; D is possibly TRBD2 (5 bases). Deletions cut 0 bases from V and 5 bases from J, with 10 bases between. Germline CDR1 is LGHDT and CDR2 is YNNKEL (reference sequence). The CDR3 is made up of 14 amino acids. CDR3 in amino acids: CASSQEWRGETQYF. CDR3 bases: TGTGCCAGCAGCCAAGAATGGCGAGGGGAGACCCAGTACTTC.

The chain combines TRBV30 with TRBJ1-2; maybe TRBD1 (5 bases). CDR1 and CDR2 (germline): GTSNPN, SVGIG (reference sequence). The ends were cut back, 5 bases at V and 4 bases at J, with 26 bases in the middle. CDR3 length equals 17 residues. CDR3 sequence reads: CAWGPGGRIRLSYGYTF. CDR3 bases: TGTGCCTGGGGGCCGGGGGGACGAATTAGACTGAGCTATGGCTACACCTTC.

V and J are TRBV24-1 and TRBJ1-5; no reliable D call. This CDR3 spans 17 amino acids. The V and J ends lost 0 bases and 0 bases respectively, with 11 bases between them. Germline-derived CDR1 and CDR2 are KGHDR and SFDVKD. The CDR3 here is CATSDLRCLYSNQPQHF. CDR3 DNA sequence: TGTGCCACCAGTGATTTGCGGTGTCTATATAGCAATCAGCCCCAGCATTTT.

V gene TRBV7-9 combines with J gene TRBJ2-7; 10 bases align to TRBD2. Trimming at V came to 7 bases and at J to 0 bases, leaving 9 bases not matched to a gene. The CDR3 runs to 16 residues. CDR1 and CDR2 from the germline V gene are SEHNR and FQNEAQ (reference sequence). The CDR3 spells CASNPIAGGSSYEQYF. The CDR3 bases are TGTGCCAGCAATCCAATAGCGGGAGGATCCTCCTACGAGCAGTACTTC.

The rearrangement links TRBV6-2 or TRBV6-3 to TRBJ2-5, with 7 bases identical to TRBD1. The V segment lost 3 bases and the J segment 5 bases; nucleotides outside the gene matches: 9. CDR3 size: 15 residues. Germline CDR1 is MNHEY and CDR2 is SVGEGT. The chain's CDR3 is CASSYRGQKRETQYF. CDR3 in DNA: TGTGCCAGCAGTTATAGGGGACAGAAGAGGGAGACCCAGTACTTC.

V and J are TRBV5-1 and TRBJ1-2; 9 nucleotides align to TRBD1. V shed 4 bases and J 8 bases; nucleotides not matched to a gene: 6. This CDR3 has 13 amino acids. Germline V gene sequence: CDR1 SGHRS, CDR2 YFSETQ. The CDR3 bases are TGCGCCAGCAGCCCCGGGACAGGGAAGGGCTACACCTTC. Protein: CASSPGTGKGYTF.

The CDR3 spells CSVEQGAGQPQHF. For the CDR3, the DNA is TGCAGCGTTGAACAGGGGGCGGGTCAGCCCCAGCATTTT. The chain has TRBV29-1 and TRBJ1-5, with 8 bases matching TRBD1. The V gene end was trimmed by 2 bases and the J gene end by 6 bases; junction bases not matched to a gene: 3. Per germline, CDR1 SQVTM and CDR2 ANQGSEA. This CDR3 is built from 13 residues.

In its sample, this clone was seen once. This chain links TRBV5-1 with TRBJ2-1; D is unclear. From germline, CDR1 is SGHRS and CDR2 YFSETQ. This CDR3 region has 17 residues. Trimming pared 4 bases from V and 2 bases from J, leaving 19 bases between. This chain's CDR3 is CASSVRLSRETYNEQFF. For the CDR3, the DNA is TGCGCCAGCAGCGTGAGGTTATCACGAGAAACCTACAATGAGCAGTTCTTC.